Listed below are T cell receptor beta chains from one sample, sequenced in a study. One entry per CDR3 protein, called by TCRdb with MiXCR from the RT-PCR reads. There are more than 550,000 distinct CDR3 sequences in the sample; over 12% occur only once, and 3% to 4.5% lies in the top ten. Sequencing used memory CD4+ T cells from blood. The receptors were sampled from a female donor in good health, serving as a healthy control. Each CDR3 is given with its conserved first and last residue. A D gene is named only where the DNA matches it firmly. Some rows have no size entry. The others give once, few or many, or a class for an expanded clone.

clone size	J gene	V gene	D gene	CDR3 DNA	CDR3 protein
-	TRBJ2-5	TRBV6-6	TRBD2	TGTGCCAGCAGAAAAGCGGGGGGGCCAGAGACCCAGTACTTC	CASRKAGGPETQYF
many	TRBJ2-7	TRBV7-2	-	TGTGCCAGCAGCTTACCGCCCTACGAGCAGTACTTC	CASSLPPYEQYF
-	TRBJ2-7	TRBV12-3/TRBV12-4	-	TGTGCCAGCGGGAAAAACTACGAGCAGTACTTC	CASGKNYEQYF
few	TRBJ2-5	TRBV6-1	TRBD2	TGTGCCACGGAGTTTAGCGGGAGAGGCACTGGGACCCAGTACTTC	CATEFSGRGTGTQYF
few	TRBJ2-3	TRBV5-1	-	TGCGCCAGCAGCTTGGTCCTGGGTTCCACAGATACGCAGTATTTT	CASSLVLGSTDTQYF
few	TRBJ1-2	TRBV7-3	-	TGTGCCAGCAGCTCGACAGTTCATGGCTACACCTTC	CASSSTVHGYTF
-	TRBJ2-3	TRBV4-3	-	TGCTCCAGCAGCCAAGATCTAAGGCGGGACGCCAGTGGAGATACGCAGTATTTT	CSSSQDLRRDASGDTQYF
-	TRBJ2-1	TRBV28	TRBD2	TGTGCCAGCAGTTTATTTAGCGGGATCTCCTACAATGAGCAGTTCTTC	CASSLFSGISYNEQFF
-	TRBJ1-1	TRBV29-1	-	TGCAGCGTCCTACAGCCACAGGGAGAAACTGAAGCTTTCTTT	CSVLQPQGETEAFF
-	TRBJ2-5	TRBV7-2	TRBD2	TGTGCCAGCATGATAGCGGGGGGTGAGACCCAGTACTTC	CASMIAGGETQYF
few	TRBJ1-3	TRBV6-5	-	TGTGCCAGCAGTATATTTGGGACGGACTCTGGAAACACCATATATTTT	CASSIFGTDSGNTIYF
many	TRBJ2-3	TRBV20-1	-	TGCAGTGCTCTCCACCACGACGCAGATACGCAGTATTTT	CSALHHDADTQYF
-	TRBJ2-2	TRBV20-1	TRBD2	TGCAGTGCTCCCCGGACTAGCGGGAGATCCGGGGAGCTGTTTTTT	CSAPRTSGRSGELFF
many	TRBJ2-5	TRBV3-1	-	TGTGCCAGCAGCCAGGGGGGAGAGACCCAGTACTTC	CASSQGGETQYF